Each of the 18 T cell receptor beta chains below was sequenced from the same sample in a study of blood T cell repertoires in COVID-19. Generated by immunoSEQ multiplex PCR, the TCRdb table keeps only in-frame clones and is missing some. The sample yields under 500,000 clones, around 89% seen once. Material: peripheral blood. The receptors originated from a woman in her twenties or thirties with acute or convalescent COVID-19.

This chain uses TRBV5-6 with TRBJ2-5; TRBD1 aligns across 8 bases. The CDR3 has 15 amino acids. The germline CDR1 and CDR2 sequences are SGHDT and YYEEEE. The trim removed 3 bases at V and 5 bases at J, leaving 9 bases unmatched. CDR3 residues: CASSSRTGFAETQYF. DNA of the CDR3: TGTGCCAGCAGCTCCAGGACAGGGTTCGCCGAGACCCAGTACTTC.

The V gene is TRBV7-6, the J gene TRBJ1-5; D gene unclear. This CDR3 region has 15 residues. With 0 bases removed from V and 2 bases from J, the gap between germline ends came to 8 bases. In germline, CDR1 is SGHVS, CDR2 FNYEAQ. CDR3 loop: CASSLARLGNQPQHF. CDR3 in DNA: TGTGCCAGCAGCTTAGCCAGGCTGGGCAATCAGCCCCAGCATTTT.

This clone was observed once. Different DNA sequences within this sample yield the same CDR3. J is TRBJ1-1 and V is TRBV9; no clear D gene. The CDR3 has 13 amino acids. CDR1 SGDLS and CDR2 YYNGEE come from the germline V gene. Trimming removed 2 bases from V and 1 base from J, with 6 bases in between. CDR3 coding DNA: TGTGCCAGCAGCGTCTCCCCGAACACTGAAGCTTTCTTT. This translates into CASSVSPNTEAFF.

This clone occurred once. V is TRBV18 and J is TRBJ2-3; D is possibly TRBD1 (5 bases). The CDR3 consists of 15 residues. V lost 3 bases and J 0 bases, leaving 10 bases between the germline ends. Per the germline V gene, CDR1 is KGHSH and CDR2 is LQKENI. The CDR3, as DNA: TGTGCCAGCTCACCGACAGACTCTAGCACAGATACGCAGTATTTT. Amino acids: CASSPTDSSTDTQYF.

The chain is built from TRBV4-1 and TRBJ2-2; 9 bases are shared with TRBD2. This CDR3 contains 16 residues. Germline V gene data show CDR1 as MGHRA and CDR2 as YSYEKL. Trimming took 3 bases from V and 4 from J; bases not matched to a gene: 6. The CDR3 spells CASSQRAGGVTGELFF. The CDR3 nucleotides are TGCGCCAGCAGCCAGCGAGCGGGGGGAGTCACCGGGGAGCTGTTTTTT.

This clone showed up just once. The chain joins TRBV19 to TRBJ1-4; 8 bases match TRBD1. With V trimmed by 2 bases and J by 5 bases, 4 bases remained unmatched. The CDR3 spans 15 residues. Germline-derived CDR1 and CDR2 are LNHDA and SQIVND (reference sequence). The CDR3 loop is CASSIRTGGNEKLFF. DNA of the CDR3: TGTGCCAGTAGTATAAGAACAGGGGGAAATGAAAAACTGTTTTTT.

The chain is built from TRBV9 and TRBJ2-2, with a possible D match to TRBD2 (5 bases). Germline V CDR1 and CDR2: SGDLS, YYNGEE. CDR3 length: 14 amino acids. V lost 2 bases and J 7 bases, leaving 12 bases between the germline ends. CDR3 nucleotide sequence: TGTGCCAGCAGCGTTGAGGGAAGATTCGGGGAGCTGTTTTTT. Amino acid sequence: CASSVEGRFGELFF. Filled out from reference TRBV9 and TRBJ2-2, the complete variable domain reads DSGVTQTPKHLITATGQRVTLRCSPRSGDLSVYWYQQSLDQGLQFLIQYYNGEERAKGNILERFSAQQFPDLHSELNLSSLELGDSALYFCASSVEGRFGELFFGEGSRLTVL.

The CDR3 DNA follows: TGTGCCAGCAGCCTAAGAGGACTAGGGCAGACCCAGTACTTC. This translates into CASSLRGLGQTQYF. The chain employs TRBV5-6 and TRBJ2-5; 7 nucleotides align to TRBD2. The CDR3 has 14 amino acids. With V trimmed by 4 bases and J by 6 bases, 9 bases remained unmatched. CDR1 is SGHDT and CDR2 is YYEEEE in the germline V gene. Variable domain in full (rest from reference TRBV5-6 and TRBJ2-5): DAGVTQSPTHLIKTRGQQVTLRCSPKSGHDTVSWYQQALGQGPQFIFQYYEEEERQRGNFPDRFSGHQFPNYSSELNVNALLLGDSALYLCASSLRGLGQTQYFGPGTRLLVL.

The chain couples TRBV6-5 to TRBJ1-3, with D tentatively TRBD1 (6 bases). This CDR3 spans 14 amino acids. Between the trimmed V and J ends, which lost 6 bases and 4 bases, there was a span of 13 bases. Per germline, CDR1 MNHEY and CDR2 SVGAGI. CDR3: CASSSTGLGNTIYF. The CDR3 nucleotides are TGTGCCAGCAGCTCCACAGGGCTAGGAAACACCATATATTTT.

The chain carries TRBV7-3 and TRBJ2-3; 7 nucleotides line up with TRBD2. This CDR3 contains 15 residues. V shed 2 bases and J 0 bases; nucleotides not matched to a gene: 2. Germline V CDR1 and CDR2: SGHTA, FQGTGA. The CDR3 sequence is CASSLASGSTDTQYF. The DNA for the CDR3 is TGTGCCAGCAGCTTAGCTAGCGGCAGCACAGATACGCAGTATTTT.

A word on this clone: Other DNA sequences in the same sample also yield this CDR3. The chain employs TRBV18 and TRBJ1-4; TRBD1 agrees at 8 bases. The ends lost 6 bases at V and 6 bases at J; junction bases unmatched: 3. The germline CDR1 and CDR2 sequences are KGHSH and LQKENI. This CDR3 region has 13 residues. The CDR3 DNA follows: TGTGCCAGCTCTTCGGACAGGGATGAAAAACTGTTTTTT. Protein sequence: CASSSDRDEKLFF.

DNA of the CDR3: TGTGCCAGCAGTTTATGGGCTAGCGGGGGGCCGCACAATGAGCAGTTCTTC. Its translation: CASSLWASGGPHNEQFF. V usage is TRBV28 and J usage is TRBJ2-1; 11 bases match TRBD2. Germline CDR1 reads MDHEN; CDR2 reads SYDVKM. The CDR3 extends over 17 amino acids. Trimming took 0 bases from V and 5 from J; bases not matched to a gene: 6.

The rearrangement links TRBV2 to TRBJ2-5, with D possibly matching TRBD1 (6 bases). Per germline, CDR1 SNHLY and CDR2 FYNNEI. Trimming shortened V by 7 bases and J by 2 bases, and 26 bases separated the two germline ends. This CDR3 has 18 amino acids. The chain's CDR3 is CASKQGRFTLWVQETQYF. CDR3 in DNA: TGTGCCAGCAAACAGGGCAGATTTACGCTCTGGGTTCAAGAGACCCAGTACTTC.

The chain recombines TRBV2 with TRBJ2-6; maybe TRBD2 (5 bases). V was trimmed by 4 bases and J by 2 bases, leaving 12 bases between them. This CDR3 contains 16 residues. Germline V gene lookup returns CDR1 SNHLY and CDR2 FYNNEI. The CDR3 is CASSGLRWTGANVLTF. The CDR3 DNA is TGTGCCAGCAGTGGACTACGTTGGACTGGGGCCAACGTCCTGACTTTC.

J is TRBJ2-2 and V is TRBV29-1; 8 positions match TRBD1. The V gene end was trimmed by 6 bases and the J gene end by 2 bases; junction bases not matched to a gene: 2. Germline CDR1 reads SQVTM; CDR2 reads ANQGSEA. The length of the CDR3 is 13 residues. The DNA for the CDR3 is TGCAGCGTCGGACAGGGAAACACCGGGGAGCTGTTTTTT. As protein: CSVGQGNTGELFF.

This sequence joins TRBV9 and TRBJ2-7; 12 nucleotides agree with TRBD1. Germline assignment: CDR1 SGDLS and CDR2 YYNGEE. The V segment lost 4 bases and the J segment 4 bases; nucleotides outside the gene matches: 9. This CDR3 comprises 16 residues. The CDR3 loop is CASSPLGTGGQYEQYF. Written as DNA, the CDR3 is TGTGCCAGCAGCCCGCTCGGGACAGGGGGCCAATACGAGCAGTACTTC. The whole variable domain, filled in from reference TRBV9 and TRBJ2-7, reads DSGVTQTPKHLITATGQRVTLRCSPRSGDLSVYWYQQSLDQGLQFLIQYYNGEERAKGNILERFSAQQFPDLHSELNLSSLELGDSALYFCASSPLGTGGQYEQYFGPGTRLTVT.

The rearrangement links TRBV7-9 to TRBJ2-2; perhaps TRBD2 as D (6 bases). The length of the CDR3 is 13 residues. Trimming cost V 0 bases and J 16 bases, with 15 bases left between them. Germline-derived CDR1 and CDR2 are SEHNR and FQNEAQ (reference sequence). CDR3 region: CASSLAGRGSAFF. Written as DNA, the CDR3 is TGTGCCAGCAGCTTAGCCGGGAGAGGCTCGGCGTTTTTT.

This chain joins TRBV2 and TRBJ2-1; a weak D match, TRBD1 (5 bases). The CDR3 sequence is 12 residues long. Trimming cost V 3 bases and J 10 bases, with 10 bases left between them. Germline CDR1 and CDR2: SNHLY and FYNNEI. CDR3 in amino acids: CASSDQGREQFF. CDR3 sequence (DNA): TGTGCCAGCAGTGATCAGGGTCGGGAGCAGTTCTTC.